One sample yielded the 24 T cell receptor beta chains listed below, sequenced in a study of technical replicates of blood from several donors. The repertoire was sequenced with immunoSEQ multiplex PCR; TCRdb's copy has only in-frame clones and lacks some. The data contain 78,000 or so clones, approximately 90% of them singletons. The sample was T cells isolated from PBMCs. These receptors were taken from a human donor in good health.

This chain links TRBV5-1 with TRBJ2-7; D not resolved. Deletions cut 1 base from V and 4 bases from J, with 6 bases between. Per the germline V gene, CDR1 is SGHRS and CDR2 is YFSETQ. The CDR3 is 12 residues long. In DNA form, the CDR3 reads TGCGCCAGCAGCTTGCAGAGGTACGAGCAGTACTTC. It translates to CASSLQRYEQYF.

The gene calls are TRBV5-1 and TRBJ2-1, with TRBD2 identical over 8 bases. J lost 1 base, V lost 2 bases, and 2 bases had no gene match. The CDR3 length is 15 residues. CDR1 is SGHRS, CDR2 YFSETQ, per germline. CDR3: CASSLTGGSYNEQFF. In nucleotides, the CDR3 is TGCGCCAGCAGCTTAACGGGAGGGTCCTACAATGAGCAGTTCTTC.

Written as DNA, the CDR3 is TGTGCCAGTAGTAGAGGTCCCCACAATGAGCAGTTCTTC. Encoded protein: CASSRGPHNEQFF. This chain uses TRBV2 with TRBJ2-1; no reliable D call. Germline loops: CDR1 SNHLY, CDR2 FYNNEI. Deletions cut 9 bases from V and 5 bases from J, with 14 bases between. This CDR3 has 13 amino acids.

The chain couples TRBV27 to TRBJ2-7; D is possibly TRBD2 (5 bases). The CDR3 extends over 16 amino acids. The germline V gene has CDR1 MNHEY and CDR2 SMNVEV (reference sequence). V lost 0 bases and J lost 6, with 18 bases in between. The DNA for the CDR3 is TGTGCCAGCAGTTTATCTTTTCTTGGTCGGGGATTCGAGCAGTACTTC. Translated, it gives CASSLSFLGRGFEQYF.

V gene TRBV30 combines with J gene TRBJ2-7; a weak D match, TRBD2 (6 bases). Germline V gene sequence: CDR1 GTSNPN, CDR2 SVGIG (reference sequence). The CDR3 runs 14 residues. V gave up 4 bases and J gave up 2 bases, with 15 bases separating them. CDR3 DNA sequence: TGTGCCTGGAAGGGCGTGGCGGGACCCTACGAGCAGTACTTC. Translating gives CAWKGVAGPYEQYF. Full variable domain (outside the CDR3, taken from reference TRBV30 and TRBJ2-7): SQTIHQWPATLVQPVGSPLSLECTVEGTSNPNLYWYRQAAGRGLQLLFYSVGIGQISSEVPQNLSASRPQDRQFILSSKKLLLSDSGFYLCAWKGVAGPYEQYFGPGTRLTVT.

This clone was counted a single time. The CDR3 sequence is CASSRILAESSYNEQFF. The DNA of the CDR3 is TGCGCCAGCAGCCGGATCCTAGCGGAAAGCTCCTACAATGAGCAGTTCTTC. V gene TRBV4-3 combines with J gene TRBJ2-1, with TRBD2 identical over 7 bases. V was clipped by 4 bases and J by 0 bases; unmatched bases: 9. Germline values: CDR1 LGHNA, CDR2 YSLEER. This CDR3 contains 17 residues.

The DNA for the CDR3 is TGTGCCAGCAGCTTGAATAGGGGAGATACGCAGTATTTT. This sequence encodes CASSLNRGDTQYF. The chain recombines TRBV5-4 with TRBJ2-3, with D tentatively TRBD1 (5 bases). The CDR3 is 13 residues long. Germline assignment: CDR1 SGHNT and CDR2 YYREEE (reference sequence). V was clipped by 1 base and J by 5 bases, with 8 bases between them. Together with reference TRBV5-4 and TRBJ2-3, the CDR3 gives the full variable domain: ETGVTQSPTHLIKTRGQQVTLRCSSQSGHNTVSWYQQALGQGPQFIFQYYREEENGRGNFPPRFSGLQFPNYSSELNVNALELDDSALYLCASSLNRGDTQYFGPGTRLTVL.

Comments on this clone: The CDR3 ends on some other residue instead of the conserved phenylalanine or tryptophan, so this is likely a read error. The limits of the CDR3 on the DNA are not certain, so only TCRdb's listed CDR3 is given. The V call is TRBV7-4, the J call TRBJ2-7; no DNA check was done on the table's D call, TRBD1. With termini counted, the CDR3 has 13 amino acids. CDR1 and CDR2 from the germline V gene are SGHVT and SQSDAQ. The CDR3 here is CASSFKTGTGPSA.

This clone was observed a handful of times. The chain is built from TRBV18 and TRBJ1-4; possibly TRBD1 for D (6 bases). This CDR3 comprises 17 residues. Per germline, CDR1 KGHSH and CDR2 LQKENI. Trimming left V 0 bases short and J 0 bases short, with 11 bases between. CDR3 sequence reads: CASSPPTGIATNEKLFF. In DNA form, the CDR3 reads TGTGCCAGCTCACCACCGACAGGAATCGCAACTAATGAAAAACTGTTTTTT.

The chain joins TRBV18 to TRBJ2-7; D is possibly TRBD1 (5 bases). Trimming stripped 5 bases from V and 3 bases from J, with 17 bases between. The CDR3 spans 15 residues. Looked up from germline, CDR1 is KGHSH and CDR2 is LQKENI. CDR3 nucleotides: TGTGCCAGCTCAGTTACAGAGGACACATTCTACGAGCAGTACTTC. Its protein product is CASSVTEDTFYEQYF.

The V gene is TRBV2, the J gene TRBJ2-7; TRBD2 matches at 11 bases. The V gene's germline CDR1 is SNHLY and CDR2 FYNNEI. Trimming removed 9 bases from V and 6 bases from J; junction bases left unmatched: 7. The CDR3 covers 13 residues. The CDR3 sequence is CARGLAGSREQYF. The CDR3 region has the DNA TGTGCCAGAGGACTAGCGGGTTCCCGCGAGCAGTACTTC.

The chain employs TRBV7-6 and TRBJ2-7; D gene uncertain. The V gene's germline CDR1 is SGHVS and CDR2 FNYEAQ. The CDR3 contains 13 residues. V lost 4 bases and J lost 3, with 10 bases in between. The CDR3 spells CASSSGPNYEQYF. The CDR3 DNA is TGTGCCAGCAGCTCCGGTCCGAACTACGAGCAGTACTTC. Full variable domain (missing parts from reference TRBV7-6 and TRBJ2-7): GAGVSQSPRYKVTKRGQDVALRCDPISGHVSLYWYRQALGQGPEFLTYFNYEAQQDKSGLPNDRFSAERPEGSISTLTIQRTEQRDSAMYRCASSSGPNYEQYFGPGTRLTVT.

This clone was observed a single time. The V and J genes are TRBV5-5 and TRBJ1-2; 7 nucleotides align to TRBD1. The CDR3 contains 15 residues. The ends lost 0 bases at V and 5 bases at J; junction bases unmatched: 7. Germline assignment: CDR1 SGHKS and CDR2 YYEKEE (reference sequence). For the CDR3, the DNA is TGTGCCAGCAGCTTGGATATCGGGACAGAGTATGGCTACACCTTC. It codes for CASSLDIGTEYGYTF.

The V gene is TRBV7-3, the J gene TRBJ1-1; D is undetermined. This CDR3 comprises 14 residues. Germline V CDR1 and CDR2: SGHTA, FQGTGA. Trimming stripped 6 bases from V and 0 bases from J, with 11 bases between. The CDR3 nucleotides are TGTGCCAGCAGACTTTTTAGTCTGAACACTGAAGCTTTCTTT. Amino acid sequence: CASRLFSLNTEAFF.

This clone was seen once. V is TRBV28 and J is TRBJ2-7; D possibly corresponds to TRBD2 (5 bases). The CDR3 contains 15 residues. Germline CDR1 MDHEN, CDR2 SYDVKM. Trimming took 6 bases from V and 2 from J, leaving 17 bases between them. CDR3 sequence (DNA): TGTGCCAGCAGCCCACTTCTAGCTGCTACCTACGAGCAGTACTTC. Its protein is CASSPLLAATYEQYF.

This clone was observed a handful of times. Here the CDR3 DNA reads TGTGCCAGCAGCTCCCCGACAGGGGTGAACACTGAAGCTTTCTTT. Its protein is CASSSPTGVNTEAFF. The chain carries TRBV6-5 and TRBJ1-1; 8 bases map to TRBD1. Trimming removed 6 bases from V and 0 bases from J; junction bases left unmatched: 6. In germline, CDR1 is MNHEY, CDR2 SVGAGI. The CDR3 is 15 amino acids.

The rearrangement uses TRBV7-8 and TRBJ2-7; 10 nucleotides match TRBD1. V shed 4 bases and J 3 bases; nucleotides not matched to a gene: 12. The CDR3 extends over 17 amino acids. Germline V gene lookup returns CDR1 SGHVS and CDR2 FQNEAQ. Here the CDR3 reads CASSSLLPGTGVYEQYF. The DNA of the CDR3 is TGTGCCAGCAGCTCGCTCCTCCCGGGGACAGGGGTCTACGAGCAGTACTTC. The full variable domain, in which reference TRBV7-8 and TRBJ2-7 provide the parts outside the CDR3, is GAGVSQSPRYKVAKRGQDVALRCDPISGHVSLFWYQQALGQGPEFLTYFQNEAQLDKSGLPSDRFFAERPEGSVSTLKIQRTQQEDSAVYLCASSSLLPGTGVYEQYFGPGTRLTVT.

This clone has just one count. The V call is TRBV28, the J call TRBJ2-1, with D maybe TRBD1 (6 bases). The V end lost 1 base, the J end lost 5 bases, and 9 bases lay between the germline ends. This CDR3 comprises 14 residues. Per germline, CDR1 MDHEN and CDR2 SYDVKM. The CDR3: CASSLLDRDNEQFF. The CDR3 DNA is TGTGCCAGCAGTTTATTGGACAGAGACAATGAGCAGTTCTTC.

V usage is TRBV5-5 and J usage is TRBJ1-1; maybe TRBD1 (5 bases). V lost 6 bases and J lost 4, with 16 bases in between. CDR3 size: 14 residues. From germline, CDR1 is SGHKS and CDR2 YYEKEE (reference sequence). The CDR3 spells CASTEGTVGTEAFF. The CDR3 bases are TGTGCCAGCACCGAGGGGACTGTGGGCACTGAAGCTTTCTTT.

The genes are TRBV7-2 and TRBJ1-5, with D possibly being TRBD1 (5 bases). Germline lookup yields CDR1 SGHTA and CDR2 FQGNSA. V gave up 1 base and J gave up 8 bases, with 6 bases separating them. There are 12 residues in the CDR3. CDR3 sequence (DNA): TGTGCCAGCAGCTTAGGGGGGGAGCCCCAGCATTTT. Translated, it gives CASSLGGEPQHF.

The rearrangement links TRBV10-3 to TRBJ2-7; D is unclear. V lost 2 bases and J lost 2, with 7 bases in between. CDR3 length: 13 residues. The germline CDR1 and CDR2 sequences are ENHRY and SYGVKD. CDR3 protein: CAISETKTYEQYF. In DNA, the CDR3 is TGTGCCATCAGTGAGACTAAAACCTACGAGCAGTACTTC.

This clone was counted a few times. Here the CDR3 reads CASSLSDSGTGELFF. The CDR3 DNA sequence: TGTGCCAGCAGCTTATCGGACAGCGGCACCGGGGAGCTGTTTTTT. This chain connects TRBV7-9 to TRBJ2-2; TRBD1 is a possible D gene (6 bases). The V gene lost 2 bases and the J gene lost 4 bases, with 11 bases spanning the gap. Looked up from germline, CDR1 is SEHNR and CDR2 is FQNEAQ (reference sequence). This CDR3 comprises 15 residues.

The gene calls are TRBV2 and TRBJ2-2, with D tentatively TRBD1 (6 bases). Germline-derived CDR1 and CDR2 are SNHLY and FYNNEI. The germline V and J ends were trimmed by 6 bases and 6 bases, with 20 bases remaining between them. CDR3 length equals 16 residues. This CDR3 is CASSFRQGLLAGELFF. The CDR3 nucleotides read TGTGCCAGCAGCTTTAGGCAGGGGTTATTGGCCGGGGAGCTGTTTTTT.

The CDR3 nucleotides read TGTGCCAGCAGCGTAGGGGGACAGGGGCCGAACACTGAAGCTTTCTTT. Amino acids: CASSVGGQGPNTEAFF. The chain uses TRBV9 and TRBJ1-1; 10 bases map to TRBD1. V shed 0 bases and J 1 base; nucleotides not matched to a gene: 3. The CDR3 has 16 residues. Germline V gene data show CDR1 as SGDLS and CDR2 as YYNGEE.